The 19 T cell receptor beta chains below were found in one sample sequenced in a study of blood T cell repertoires in COVID-19. This table comes from immunoSEQ multiplex PCR, and its TCRdb copy is limited to in-frame clones, with some not included. The sample lists tens of thousands of clones; roughly 71% were seen once. Sequencing used peripheral blood. The receptors here all came from a human donor in a cohort sampled during active COVID-19.

The CDR3 DNA is TGTGCCAGCAGTCACACTAGAAGATCGTCTAATGAGCAGTTCTTC. It is translated as CASSHTRRSSNEQFF. The rearrangement uses TRBV28 and TRBJ2-1; D is perhaps TRBD2 (5 bases). Germline CDR1 reads MDHEN; CDR2 reads SYDVKM. The CDR3 is 15 residues long. The V end was cut by 5 bases, the J end by 7 bases, with 18 bases between.

Only one count was recorded for this clone. This sequence joins TRBV5-1 and TRBJ2-1; possibly TRBD1 for D (5 bases). The CDR3 runs 15 residues. The V gene's germline CDR1 is SGHRS and CDR2 YFSETQ. Trimming took 1 base from V and 2 from J, leaving 10 bases between them. The CDR3 here is CASSLQQVTYNEQFF. The CDR3, as DNA: TGCGCCAGCAGCTTGCAACAGGTAACCTACAATGAGCAGTTCTTC.

In its sample, this clone was seen many times. The gene calls are TRBV2 and TRBJ1-2, with D tentatively TRBD1 (6 bases). Per the germline V gene, CDR1 is SNHLY and CDR2 is FYNNEI. This CDR3 is built from 13 residues. The germline V and J ends were trimmed by 11 bases and 4 bases, with 17 bases remaining between them. DNA of the CDR3: TGTGCCGGCGAGAGGGGGAATGTCTATGGCTACACCTTC. Residues: CAGERGNVYGYTF.

The genes are TRBV6-2 or TRBV6-3 and TRBJ2-5, with 7 bases fitting TRBD2. J lost 5 bases, V lost 5 bases, and 5 bases had no gene match. The CDR3 contains 13 residues. Germline values: CDR1 MNHEY, CDR2 SVGEGT. CDR3 sequence: CASSRGLGETQYF. For the CDR3, the DNA is TGTGCCAGCAGTCGAGGACTAGGGGAGACCCAGTACTTC.

The chain is built from TRBV5-1 and TRBJ2-1, with 8 bases matching TRBD2. The CDR3 sequence is 16 residues long. With V trimmed by 4 bases and J by 4 bases, 10 bases remained unmatched. Germline CDR1 reads SGHRS; CDR2 reads YFSETQ. CDR3 DNA sequence: TGCGCCAGCAGCCTTGATCAGGGCGGGGGGTACAATGAGCAGTTCTTC. Protein product: CASSLDQGGGYNEQFF.

The gene calls are TRBV6-2 or TRBV6-3 and TRBJ2-3; D uncertain. Germline-derived CDR1 and CDR2 are MNHEY and SVGEGT. The CDR3 totals 12 residues. Trimming took off 0 bases at V and 11 bases at J, with 9 bases between the two ends. The CDR3 is CASSYSFTRQYF. CDR3 bases: TGTGCCAGCAGTTACTCATTTACGCGGCAGTATTTT.

The chain is built from TRBV5-6 and TRBJ2-1, with D unclear. Trimming took off 4 bases at V and 9 bases at J, with 14 bases between the two ends. Germline CDR1 SGHDT, CDR2 YYEEEE. The CDR3 contains 13 residues. CDR3 in amino acids: CASSPQSSIEQFF. The CDR3 DNA reads TGTGCCAGCAGCCCACAATCTAGTATTGAGCAGTTCTTC.

This chain connects TRBV4-3 to TRBJ2-2; 7 bases align to TRBD2. V lost 0 bases, J lost 2 bases, and 6 bases stayed unmatched. Germline V lookup: CDR1 LGHNA, CDR2 YSLEER. This CDR3 is 17 amino acids long. DNA of the CDR3: TGCGCCAGCAGCCAAGATATAAGCGGGGCCAACACCGGGGAGCTGTTTTTT. Amino acids: CASSQDISGANTGELFF.

The V and J genes are TRBV7-2 and TRBJ1-6; 8 nucleotides agree with TRBD1. The CDR3 is 17 amino acids. Germline V gives CDR1 SGHTA, CDR2 FQGNSA. V shed 1 base, J shed 5 bases, and the junction held 7 bases outside the gene matches. The CDR3, as DNA: TGTGCCAGCAGCTTAGTCGGGCAGGGGGCAAATAATTCACCCCTCCACTTT. This codes for CASSLVGQGANNSPLHF.

DNA of the CDR3: TGTGCCATCAGTCCTAGCGGTACCTACAATGAGCAGTTCTTC. Its protein is CAISPSGTYNEQFF. This sequence joins TRBV10-3 and TRBJ2-1; 7 nucleotides agree with TRBD2. In germline, CDR1 is ENHRY, CDR2 SYGVKD. The CDR3 contains 14 residues. The ends lost 5 bases at V and 2 bases at J; junction bases unmatched: 3.

V gene TRBV15 combines with J gene TRBJ2-5; 10 positions match TRBD1. Trimming removed 5 bases from V and 4 bases from J; junction bases left unmatched: 10. Germline-derived CDR1 and CDR2 are LNHNV and YYDKDF (reference sequence). This CDR3 is 16 amino acids long. The CDR3 region is CATSETGTGVLETQYF. DNA of the CDR3: TGTGCCACCAGCGAAACCGGGACAGGGGTTTTAGAGACCCAGTACTTC.

This clone was counted between two and nine times. The gene calls are TRBV4-3 and TRBJ1-1; possibly TRBD1 for D (5 bases). Germline values: CDR1 LGHNA, CDR2 YSLEER. Trimming took 0 bases from V and 3 from J, leaving 14 bases between them. The CDR3 consists of 16 residues. Written as DNA, the CDR3 is TGCGCCAGCAGCCAAGATATCCCGGGGGAGGACACTGAAGCTTTCTTT. As protein: CASSQDIPGEDTEAFF.

The chain uses TRBV9 and TRBJ2-5; a weak D match, TRBD2 (7 bases). The CDR3 extends over 16 amino acids. Germline V gene data show CDR1 as SGDLS and CDR2 as YYNGEE. V lost 0 bases to trimming and J lost 5 bases, with 17 bases between them. CDR3 region: CASSVDLGGGGETQYF. The CDR3 region has the DNA TGTGCCAGCAGCGTAGACCTCGGGGGCGGGGGCGAGACCCAGTACTTC.

J is TRBJ1-2 and V is TRBV5-6; D may be TRBD1 (6 bases). Germline V CDR1 and CDR2: SGHDT, YYEEEE. The CDR3 loop spans 17 amino acids. The V gene lost 0 bases and the J gene lost 1 base, with 16 bases spanning the gap. The CDR3 region is CASSLGRDTESNYGYTF. The CDR3 DNA reads as TGTGCCAGCAGCTTGGGTCGGGACACGGAGAGTAACTATGGCTACACCTTC.

This chain links TRBV9 with TRBJ2-2, with TRBD1 matching 8 bases. The CDR3 extends over 16 amino acids. Germline V gene sequence: CDR1 SGDLS, CDR2 YYNGEE. V shed 2 bases and J 1 base; nucleotides not matched to a gene: 4. The CDR3 region is CASSVTGTGNTGELFF. The CDR3, as DNA: TGTGCCAGCAGCGTGACCGGGACAGGGAACACCGGGGAGCTGTTTTTT.

The chain links TRBV27 to TRBJ1-5; D is uncertain. V lost 4 bases, J lost 4 bases, and 8 bases lay in between. Germline assignment: CDR1 MNHEY and CDR2 SMNVEV (reference sequence). The CDR3 consists of 13 residues. CDR3 in amino acids: CASSSYRNQPQHF. For the CDR3, the DNA is TGTGCCAGCAGTTCGTACAGAAATCAGCCCCAGCATTTT.

The rearrangement links TRBV6-2 or TRBV6-3 to TRBJ2-3, with 14 nucleotides matching TRBD2. The germline V gene encodes CDR1 MNHEY and CDR2 SVGEGT. V shed 3 bases and J 2 bases; nucleotides not matched to a gene: 7. The CDR3 loop spans 18 amino acids. Here the CDR3 reads CASSYIPGLAGDTDTQYF. The CDR3 region has the DNA TGTGCCAGCAGTTATATCCCGGGACTAGCGGGGGACACAGATACGCAGTATTTT.

The chain is built from TRBV7-2 and TRBJ2-1, with 9 bases that match TRBD1. With 3 bases clipped from V and 5 bases from J, the junction kept 5 bases outside the gene matches. The CDR3 sequence is 15 residues long. The germline V gene has CDR1 SGHTA and CDR2 FQGNSA. CDR3 sequence: CASSFRQGVNNEQFF. The DNA of the CDR3 is TGTGCCAGCAGCTTTCGACAGGGGGTGAACAATGAGCAGTTCTTC.

With respect to this clone: The same CDR3 can be traced to other DNA sequences in this sample. This chain links TRBV6-5 with TRBJ1-2; D ambiguous. Germline V CDR1 and CDR2: MNHEY, SVGAGI. The V end lost 5 bases, the J end lost 2 bases, and 9 bases lay between the germline ends. The CDR3 has 13 residues. CDR3 DNA sequence: TGTGCCAGCAGTCCCACAGTAAACTATGGCTACACCTTC. It encodes CASSPTVNYGYTF.